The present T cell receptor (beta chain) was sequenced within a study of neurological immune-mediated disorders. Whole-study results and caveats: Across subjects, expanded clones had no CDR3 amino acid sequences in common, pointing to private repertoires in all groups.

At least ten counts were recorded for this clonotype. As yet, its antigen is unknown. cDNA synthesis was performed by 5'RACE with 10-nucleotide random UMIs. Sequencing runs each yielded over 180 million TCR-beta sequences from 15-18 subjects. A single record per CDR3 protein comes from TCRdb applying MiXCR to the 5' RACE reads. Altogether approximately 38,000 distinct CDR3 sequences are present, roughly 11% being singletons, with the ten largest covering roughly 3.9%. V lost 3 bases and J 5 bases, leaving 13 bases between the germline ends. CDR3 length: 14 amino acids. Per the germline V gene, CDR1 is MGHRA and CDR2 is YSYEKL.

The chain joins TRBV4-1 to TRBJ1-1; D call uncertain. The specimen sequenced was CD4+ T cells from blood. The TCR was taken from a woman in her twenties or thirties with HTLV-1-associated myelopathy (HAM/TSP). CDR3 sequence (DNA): TGCGCCAGCAGCCATCATCGCCCCGGGACTGAAGCTTTCTTT. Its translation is CASSHHRPGTEAFF.